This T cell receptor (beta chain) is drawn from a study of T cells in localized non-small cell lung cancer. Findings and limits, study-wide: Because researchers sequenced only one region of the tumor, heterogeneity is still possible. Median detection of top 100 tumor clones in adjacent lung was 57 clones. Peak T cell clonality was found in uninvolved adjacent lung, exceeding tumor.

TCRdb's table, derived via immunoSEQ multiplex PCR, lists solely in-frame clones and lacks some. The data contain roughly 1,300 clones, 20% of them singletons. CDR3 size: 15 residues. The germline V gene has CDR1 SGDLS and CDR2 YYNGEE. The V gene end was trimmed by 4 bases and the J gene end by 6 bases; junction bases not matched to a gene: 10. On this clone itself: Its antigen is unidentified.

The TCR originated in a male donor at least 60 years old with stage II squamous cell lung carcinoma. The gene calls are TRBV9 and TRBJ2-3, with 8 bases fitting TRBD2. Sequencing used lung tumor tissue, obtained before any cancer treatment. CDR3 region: CASSTVPGLGDTQYF. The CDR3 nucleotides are TGTGCCAGCAGCACCGTCCCGGGACTAGGGGATACGCAGTATTTT.